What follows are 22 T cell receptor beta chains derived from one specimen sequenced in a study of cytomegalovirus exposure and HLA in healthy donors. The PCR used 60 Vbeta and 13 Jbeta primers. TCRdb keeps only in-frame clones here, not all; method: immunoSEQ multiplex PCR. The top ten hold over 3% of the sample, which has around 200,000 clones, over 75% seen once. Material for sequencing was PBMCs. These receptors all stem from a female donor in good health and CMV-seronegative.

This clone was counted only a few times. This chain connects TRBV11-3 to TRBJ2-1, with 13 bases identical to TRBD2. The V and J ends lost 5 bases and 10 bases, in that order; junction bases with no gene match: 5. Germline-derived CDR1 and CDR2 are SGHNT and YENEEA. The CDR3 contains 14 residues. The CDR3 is CASSTGLAGAEQFF. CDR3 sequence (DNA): TGTGCCAGCAGCACCGGACTAGCGGGAGCCGAGCAGTTCTTC.

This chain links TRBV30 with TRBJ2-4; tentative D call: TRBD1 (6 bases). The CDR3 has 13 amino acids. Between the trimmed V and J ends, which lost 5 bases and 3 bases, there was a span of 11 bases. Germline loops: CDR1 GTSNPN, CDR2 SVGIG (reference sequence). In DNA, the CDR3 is TGTGCCTGGGGGGGCGGGCTCAAAAACATTCAGTACTTC. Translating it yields CAWGGGLKNIQYF.

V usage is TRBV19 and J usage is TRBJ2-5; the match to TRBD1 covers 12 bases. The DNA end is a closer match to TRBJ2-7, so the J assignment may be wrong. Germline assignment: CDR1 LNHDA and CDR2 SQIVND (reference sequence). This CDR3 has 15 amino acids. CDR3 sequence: CASSLGQGANSEQYF. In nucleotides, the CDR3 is TGTGCCAGTAGCCTGGGACAGGGGGCTAACAGCGAGCAGTACTTC.

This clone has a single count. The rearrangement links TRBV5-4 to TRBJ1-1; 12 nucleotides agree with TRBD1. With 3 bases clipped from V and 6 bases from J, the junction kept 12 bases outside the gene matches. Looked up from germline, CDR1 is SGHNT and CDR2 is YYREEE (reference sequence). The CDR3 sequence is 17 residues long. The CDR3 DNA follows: TGTGCCAGCAGCTCACCGGGACAGGGGGCGCGGGGAGCTGAAGCTTTCTTT. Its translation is CASSSPGQGARGAEAFF.

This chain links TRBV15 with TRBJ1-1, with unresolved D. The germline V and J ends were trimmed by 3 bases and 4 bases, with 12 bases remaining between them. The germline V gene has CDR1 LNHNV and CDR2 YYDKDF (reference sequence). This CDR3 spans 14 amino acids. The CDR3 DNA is TGTGCCACCAGCAGCCCCGAGGGAACCACTGAAGCTTTCTTT. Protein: CATSSPEGTTEAFF.

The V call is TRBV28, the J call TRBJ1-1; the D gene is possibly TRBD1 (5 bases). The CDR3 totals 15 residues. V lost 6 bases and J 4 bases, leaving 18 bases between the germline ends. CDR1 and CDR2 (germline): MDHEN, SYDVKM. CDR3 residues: CASSSPKGAGTEAFF. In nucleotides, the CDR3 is TGTGCCAGCAGCAGTCCTAAAGGGGCTGGCACTGAAGCTTTCTTT.

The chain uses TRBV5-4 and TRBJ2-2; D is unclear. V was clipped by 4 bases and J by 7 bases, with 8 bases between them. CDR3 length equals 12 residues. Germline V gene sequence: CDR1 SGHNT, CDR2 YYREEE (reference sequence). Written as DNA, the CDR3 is TGTGCCAGCAGCCCCACTGGCGGGGAGCTGTTTTTT. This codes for CASSPTGGELFF.

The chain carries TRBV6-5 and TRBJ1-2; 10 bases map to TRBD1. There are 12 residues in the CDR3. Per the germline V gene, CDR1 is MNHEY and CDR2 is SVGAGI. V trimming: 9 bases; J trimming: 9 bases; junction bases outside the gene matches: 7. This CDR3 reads CASMGQGWSYTF. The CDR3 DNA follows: TGTGCCAGTATGGGACAGGGGTGGAGCTACACCTTC.

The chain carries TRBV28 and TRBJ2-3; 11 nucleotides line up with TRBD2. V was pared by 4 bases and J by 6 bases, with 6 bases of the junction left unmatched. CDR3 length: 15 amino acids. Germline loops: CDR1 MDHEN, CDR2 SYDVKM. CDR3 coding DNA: TGTGCCAGCAGTTACGGGACTAGCGGAACGGATACGCAGTATTTT. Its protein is CASSYGTSGTDTQYF.

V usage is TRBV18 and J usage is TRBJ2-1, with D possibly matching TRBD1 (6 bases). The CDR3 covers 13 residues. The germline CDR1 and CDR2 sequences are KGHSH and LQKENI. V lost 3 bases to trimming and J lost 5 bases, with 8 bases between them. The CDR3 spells CASSPWTDNEQFF. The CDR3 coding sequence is TGTGCCAGCTCACCTTGGACAGACAATGAGCAGTTCTTC.

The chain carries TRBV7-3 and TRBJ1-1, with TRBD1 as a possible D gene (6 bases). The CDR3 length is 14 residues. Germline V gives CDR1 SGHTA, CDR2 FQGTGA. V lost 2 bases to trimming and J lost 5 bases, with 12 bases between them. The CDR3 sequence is CASSLQGSGTEAFF. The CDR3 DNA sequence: TGTGCCAGCAGCTTACAGGGGAGTGGGACTGAAGCTTTCTTT. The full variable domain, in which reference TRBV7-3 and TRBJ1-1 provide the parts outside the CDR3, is GAGVSQTPSNKVTEKGKYVELRCDPISGHTALYWYRQSLGQGPEFLIYFQGTGAADDSGLPNDRFFAVRPEGSVSTLKIQRTERGDSAVYLCASSLQGSGTEAFFGQGTRLTVV.

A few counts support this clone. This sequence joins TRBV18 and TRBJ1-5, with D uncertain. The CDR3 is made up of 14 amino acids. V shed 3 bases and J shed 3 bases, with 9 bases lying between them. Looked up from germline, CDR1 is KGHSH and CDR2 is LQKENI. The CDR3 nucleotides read TGTGCCAGCTCACCGGTGGCAGACAATCAGCCCCAGCATTTT. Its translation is CASSPVADNQPQHF.

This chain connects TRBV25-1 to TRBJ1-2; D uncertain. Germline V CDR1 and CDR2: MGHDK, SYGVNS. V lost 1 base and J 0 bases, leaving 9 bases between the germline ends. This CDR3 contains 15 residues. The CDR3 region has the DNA TGTGCCAGCAGTGAATCGGGAGCGGCTAACTATGGCTACACCTTC. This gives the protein CASSESGAANYGYTF.

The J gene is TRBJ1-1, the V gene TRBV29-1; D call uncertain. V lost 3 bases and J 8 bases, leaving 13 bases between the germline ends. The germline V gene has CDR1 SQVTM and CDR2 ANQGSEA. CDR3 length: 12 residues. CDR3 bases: TGCAGCGTTGACCCCGCTGCTAACGAAGCTTTCTTT. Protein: CSVDPAANEAFF.

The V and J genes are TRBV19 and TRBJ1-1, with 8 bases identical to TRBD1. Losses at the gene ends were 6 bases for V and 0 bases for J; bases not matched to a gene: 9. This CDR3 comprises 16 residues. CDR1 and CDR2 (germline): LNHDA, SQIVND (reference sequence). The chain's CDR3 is CASSYDPGQVNTEAFF. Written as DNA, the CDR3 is TGTGCCAGTAGCTACGATCCGGGACAGGTGAACACTGAAGCTTTCTTT.

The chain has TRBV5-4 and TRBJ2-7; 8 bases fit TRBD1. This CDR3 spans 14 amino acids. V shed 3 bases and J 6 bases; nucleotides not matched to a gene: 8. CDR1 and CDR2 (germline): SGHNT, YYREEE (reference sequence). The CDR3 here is CASSSRTGKVEQYF. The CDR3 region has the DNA TGTGCCAGCAGCTCCCGGACAGGGAAGGTCGAGCAGTACTTC.

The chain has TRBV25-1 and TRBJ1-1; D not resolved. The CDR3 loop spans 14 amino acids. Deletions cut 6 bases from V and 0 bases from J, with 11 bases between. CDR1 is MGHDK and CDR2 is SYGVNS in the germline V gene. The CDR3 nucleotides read TGTGCCAGCAGACTAGGGCCGCTGAACACTGAAGCTTTCTTT. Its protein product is CASRLGPLNTEAFF.

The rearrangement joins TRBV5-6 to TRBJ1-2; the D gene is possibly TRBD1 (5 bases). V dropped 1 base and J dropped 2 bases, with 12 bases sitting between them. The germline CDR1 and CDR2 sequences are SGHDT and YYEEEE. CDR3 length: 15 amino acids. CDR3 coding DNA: TGTGCCAGCAGCTTGTGGGCAGGGAAAAACTATGGCTACACCTTC. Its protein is CASSLWAGKNYGYTF.

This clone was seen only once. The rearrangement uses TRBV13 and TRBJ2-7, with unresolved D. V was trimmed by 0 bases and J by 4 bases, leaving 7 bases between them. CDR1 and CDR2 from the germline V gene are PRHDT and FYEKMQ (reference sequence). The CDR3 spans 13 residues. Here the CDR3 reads CASSLGSKYEQYF. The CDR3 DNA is TGTGCCAGCAGCTTAGGGTCTAAGTACGAGCAGTACTTC.

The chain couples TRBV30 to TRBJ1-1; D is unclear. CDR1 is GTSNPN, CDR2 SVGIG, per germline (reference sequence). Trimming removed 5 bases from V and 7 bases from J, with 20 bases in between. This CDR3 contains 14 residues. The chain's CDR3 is CAWGIGERLLEAFF. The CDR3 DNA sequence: TGTGCCTGGGGAATTGGGGAGAGACTACTTGAAGCTTTCTTT.

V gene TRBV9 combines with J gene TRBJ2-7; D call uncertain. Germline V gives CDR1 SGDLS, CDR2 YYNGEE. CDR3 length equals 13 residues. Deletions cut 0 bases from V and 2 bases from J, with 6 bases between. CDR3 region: CASSVGQTYEQYF. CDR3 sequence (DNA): TGTGCCAGCAGCGTAGGGCAGACCTACGAGCAGTACTTC.

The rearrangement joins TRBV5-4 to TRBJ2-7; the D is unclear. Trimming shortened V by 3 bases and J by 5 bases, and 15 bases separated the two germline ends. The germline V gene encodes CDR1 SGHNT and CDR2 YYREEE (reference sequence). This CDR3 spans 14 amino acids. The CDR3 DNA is TGTGCCAGCAGCTCCGACCCAGGTAGTAACGAGCAGTACTTC. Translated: CASSSDPGSNEQYF.